This TCR beta chain appears in the sequencing data of a study of blood T cell repertoires in COVID-19. Under the authors' procedure: Using reference gene primer amplification, nucleated cell counts were estimated. The method was immunoSEQ multiplex PCR; TCRdb's version includes in-frame clones alone and lacks a portion of them. The DNA gave D and trimming, while V, J and clone size come from that table. The sample shows roughly 200,000 clones, more than 85% of them seen only once. Trimming removed 4 bases from V and 5 bases from J, with 13 bases in between. CDR1 SGDLS and CDR2 YYNGEE come from the germline V gene. The CDR3 has 15 residues.

Sequencing was performed on peripheral blood. This TCR came from a man aged 60-69 years with acute or convalescent COVID-19. This chain links TRBV9 with TRBJ1-6, with D maybe TRBD1 (6 bases). This chain's CDR3 is CASSPGAGDNSPLHF. The CDR3 DNA reads TGTGCCAGCAGCCCAGGGGCAGGCGATAATTCACCCCTCCACTTT.